This T cell receptor beta chain was recorded in a study of Graves' ophthalmopathy and Graves' hyperthyroidism. From germline, CDR1 is KGHSH and CDR2 LQKENI. The CDR3 loop spans 14 amino acids. V was trimmed by 4 bases and J by 1 base, leaving 10 bases between them. If patients had other autoimmune diseases, uncontrolled infections, pregnancy or lactation, they were excluded. Each diagnosis was determined on the basis of clinical symptoms, serum thyroxine, TRAb, thyroid ultrasound and orbital computed tomography. The PBMCs were taken from around 9.1 ml of fresh peripheral blood. The TCR beta CDR3 regions underwent amplification from RNA transcripts. In the first round, RT-PCR was carried out with HTBI primers, and a multiplex PCR formed the second round. TCRdb fed the multiplex PCR reads into MiXCR, producing one record per CDR3 protein. The repertoire holds 680,000 or so distinct CDR3 sequences, with 20% to 25% as singletons.

This receptor was obtained from a woman aged 18-30 years with stable Graves' hyperthyroidism. Some clones in this sample may be carry-over from other donors' samples. Sequencing was performed on peripheral blood. This chain joins TRBV18 and TRBJ1-1; D uncertain. CDR3 sequence reads: CASSLEPGNTEAFF. In DNA, the CDR3 is TGTGCCAGCTCACTCGAACCTGGGAACACTGAAGCTTTCTTT. The whole variable domain, filled in from reference TRBV18 and TRBJ1-1, reads NAGVMQNPRHLVRRRGQEARLRCSPMKGHSHVYWYRQLPEEGLKFMVYLQKENIIDESGMPKERFSAEFPKEGPSILRIQQVVRGDSAAYFCASSLEPGNTEAFFGQGTRLTVV.